The 18 T cell receptor beta chains below all came from one sample that was sequenced in a study of shared clonotypes between healthy human individuals. Clones were sequenced by immunoSEQ multiplex PCR, and TCRdb holds only the in-frame ones, with some missing. This sample has over 2 million clones, with 85% to 95% found just once. The sequenced material came from naive CD4+ T cells sorted from blood. Subset here: CD45RA+ positively selected. The origin of the receptors is a young man in good health.

This clone was counted once. J is TRBJ1-1 and V is TRBV5-6; D gene unclear. The V and J ends lost 2 bases and 0 bases respectively, with 11 bases between them. The CDR3 is made up of 15 amino acids. The germline V gene encodes CDR1 SGHDT and CDR2 YYEEEE. The CDR3 is CASSFSHAVNTEAFF. CDR3 nucleotides: TGTGCCAGCAGCTTCTCACATGCGGTGAACACTGAAGCTTTCTTT.

This chain uses TRBV28 with TRBJ2-3; 8 bases fit TRBD2. Germline CDR1 MDHEN, CDR2 SYDVKM. The CDR3 is 14 amino acids. The ends lost 4 bases at V and 1 base at J; junction bases unmatched: 1. CDR3 nucleotides: TGTGCCAGCAGTTGGCGGGGGGGCACAGATACGCAGTATTTT. Protein product: CASSWRGGTDTQYF.

The rearrangement uses TRBV10-1 and TRBJ1-3; a weak D match, TRBD1 (5 bases). The CDR3 runs 16 residues. V lost 3 bases to trimming and J lost 4 bases, with 16 bases between them. Germline V lookup: CDR1 WNHNN, CDR2 SYGVQD (reference sequence). For the CDR3, the DNA is TGCGCCAGCAGTGACTCGCAGGGTTCTTCAGGAAACACCATATATTTT. It encodes CASSDSQGSSGNTIYF.

This clone was observed once. The chain carries TRBV7-9 and TRBJ2-2; 8 nucleotides agree with TRBD2. This CDR3 has 16 residues. V dropped 10 bases and J dropped 2; count of bases not matched to a gene: 12. Germline assignment: CDR1 SEHNR and CDR2 FQNEAQ (reference sequence). The DNA of the CDR3 is TGTGCCATCAATCCCGCGGGGGGAATTAACACCGGGGAGCTGTTTTTT. Protein: CAINPAGGINTGELFF.

The rearrangement links TRBV9 to TRBJ2-2; 12 positions agree with TRBD2. This CDR3 is built from 17 residues. Per the germline V gene, CDR1 is SGDLS and CDR2 is YYNGEE. With V trimmed by 2 bases and J by 4 bases, 6 bases remained unmatched. The CDR3 nucleotides read TGTGCCAGCAGCGTCTCAGGACTAGCGGGAACCACCGGGGAGCTGTTTTTT. It translates to CASSVSGLAGTTGELFF.

The V gene is TRBV5-4, the J gene TRBJ2-1; a possible D gene is TRBD2 (5 bases). Germline V lookup: CDR1 SGHNT, CDR2 YYREEE (reference sequence). V was pared by 2 bases and J by 8 bases, with 14 bases between. This CDR3 has 14 residues. The CDR3 bases are TGTGCCAGCAGCTTAATCCTAGCTCCTGATGAGCAGTTCTTC. It is translated as CASSLILAPDEQFF.

The chain joins TRBV27 to TRBJ1-6; TRBD1 matches 7 bases. The CDR3 is 15 amino acids. CDR1 and CDR2 from the germline V gene are MNHEY and SMNVEV (reference sequence). V was clipped by 5 bases and J by 5 bases; unmatched bases: 6. The CDR3 DNA follows: TGTGCCAGCAGTACGGGACAGCTAGATAATTCACCCCTCCACTTT. This translates into CASSTGQLDNSPLHF.

The V gene is TRBV10-3, the J gene TRBJ2-3; 10 bases line up with TRBD2. CDR1 ENHRY and CDR2 SYGVKD come from the germline V gene. V was clipped by 7 bases and J by 2 bases; unmatched bases: 3. The CDR3 has 14 amino acids. CDR3: CAIKREGHTDTQYF. For the CDR3, the DNA is TGTGCCATCAAGCGGGAGGGCCACACAGATACGCAGTATTTT.

J is TRBJ2-7 and V is TRBV28, with 12 nucleotides matching TRBD2. The CDR3 spans 14 residues. Germline trimming cut 5 bases from V and 13 bases from J; bases unmatched to any gene: 12. Germline CDR1 MDHEN, CDR2 SYDVKM. CDR3: CASSTGLAGRIGYF. The CDR3 bases are TGTGCCAGCAGTACCGGACTAGCGGGGCGGATTGGATACTTC.

DNA for the CDR3: TGTGCCAGCGGCCGAAAACAGGGGGCTCGTGGCTACACCTTC. This gives the protein CASGRKQGARGYTF. The chain links TRBV6-5 to TRBJ1-2, with 9 bases matching TRBD1. This CDR3 region has 14 residues. With 8 bases clipped from V and 7 bases from J, the junction kept 11 bases outside the gene matches. CDR1 MNHEY and CDR2 SVGAGI come from the germline V gene.

The V and J genes are TRBV5-1 and TRBJ2-7; 7 positions agree with TRBD2. The germline CDR1 and CDR2 sequences are SGHRS and YFSETQ. CDR3 length equals 14 residues. V lost 2 bases to trimming and J lost 0 bases; unmatched junction nucleotides: 2. The CDR3 spells CASSFGTNSYEQYF. The CDR3 DNA reads as TGCGCCAGCAGCTTTGGGACTAACTCCTACGAGCAGTACTTC.

The chain recombines TRBV10-3 with TRBJ2-7, with no clear D. With 6 bases removed from V and 0 bases from J, the gap between germline ends came to 9 bases. The CDR3 has 13 residues. The germline gives CDR1 ENHRY, CDR2 SYGVKD. CDR3 sequence: CAIRDGYSYEQYF. In DNA form, the CDR3 reads TGTGCCATCAGGGACGGTTACTCCTACGAGCAGTACTTC.

The chain recombines TRBV7-5 with TRBJ2-7; whether TRBD1, the table's D call, matches the DNA was not checked. TRBV7-5 is a pseudogene segment. The length of the CDR3 is 15 residues. CDR3 sequence: CARPTIAGQMYEQYF. In DNA, the CDR3 is TGTGCCAGACCAACTATTGCGGGACAGATGTACGAGCAGTACTTC.

The genes are TRBV11-3 and TRBJ2-2, with a weak D call TRBD1 (5 bases). Between the trimmed V and J ends, which lost 3 bases and 4 bases, there was a span of 6 bases. Germline values: CDR1 SGHNT, CDR2 YENEEA. This CDR3 contains 13 residues. The chain's CDR3 is CASSLGRTGELFF. CDR3 sequence (DNA): TGTGCCAGCAGCTTGGGGCGCACCGGGGAGCTGTTTTTT.

Notes on this clone: As the CDR3 is not closed by the conserved phenylalanine or tryptophan, this likely results from a read error. This chain joins TRBV5-1 and TRBJ2-7, with unresolved D. Germline-derived CDR1 and CDR2 are SGHRS and YFSETQ. Deletions cut 4 bases from V and 1 base from J, with 15 bases between. This CDR3 is built from 15 residues. CDR3 amino acids: CASSPPVRGSYEQYL. The CDR3 coding sequence is TGCGCCAGCAGCCCCCCCGTCCGTGGATCCTACGAGCAGTACCTC.

J is TRBJ1-5 and V is TRBV7-2, with D possibly matching TRBD1 (5 bases). Trimming cost V 6 bases and J 2 bases, with 14 bases left between them. CDR3 length equals 15 residues. In germline, CDR1 is SGHTA, CDR2 FQGNSA. The CDR3 coding sequence is TGTGCCAGCAGGAGGGAGGGAGGGGGCAATCAGCCCCAGCATTTT. It codes for CASRREGGGNQPQHF.

V usage is TRBV28 and J usage is TRBJ2-7, with 7 nucleotides matching TRBD2. The CDR3 consists of 13 residues. Germline assignment: CDR1 MDHEN and CDR2 SYDVKM. Trimming took 7 bases from V and 2 from J; bases not matched to a gene: 5. In DNA, the CDR3 is TGTGCCAGCACCAGGGAGGGGACCTACGAGCAGTACTTC. It yields the protein CASTREGTYEQYF.

This rearrangement joins TRBV7-6 to TRBJ2-5, with 7 bases that match TRBD1. The CDR3 extends over 13 amino acids. V shed 7 bases, J shed 0 bases, and the junction held 2 bases outside the gene matches. The germline V gene encodes CDR1 SGHVS and CDR2 FNYEAQ. CDR3 region: CASTQGYQETQYF. In DNA, the CDR3 is TGTGCCAGCACACAGGGGTACCAAGAGACCCAGTACTTC.